These 24 T cell receptor beta chains were all obtained from the same sample, sequenced in a study of blood T cell repertoires in COVID-19. Data came from immunoSEQ multiplex PCR; TCRdb stores just in-frame clones and leaves some out. The repertoire includes 55,000 to 70,000 clones, around 92% of them detected once, and over 2% sits in the top ten. Input material: peripheral blood. The receptors stem from a man between 60 and 75 years old with acute or convalescent COVID-19.

This chain links TRBV25-1 with TRBJ1-6, with D unclear. CDR1 and CDR2 from the germline V gene are MGHDK and SYGVNS. This CDR3 is 13 amino acids long. Between the trimmed V and J ends, which lost 5 bases and 8 bases, there was a span of 10 bases. The chain's CDR3 is CASSTTSDSPLHF. CDR3 bases: TGTGCCAGCAGTACAACAAGTGATTCACCCCTCCACTTT.

The gene calls are TRBV25-1 and TRBJ1-1, with D unclear. The germline CDR1 and CDR2 sequences are MGHDK and SYGVNS. V was pared by 6 bases and J by 0 bases, with 8 bases between. This CDR3 is built from 13 residues. The CDR3 DNA reads as TGTGCCAGCAGACGGTCCATGAACACTGAAGCTTTCTTT. Its translation: CASRRSMNTEAFF.

This rearrangement joins TRBV5-1 to TRBJ2-3; maybe TRBD1 (6 bases). CDR3 length: 15 residues. Deletions cut 6 bases from V and 4 bases from J, with 18 bases between. Germline values: CDR1 SGHRS, CDR2 YFSETQ. CDR3 in amino acids: CASTYGGREADTQYF. CDR3 bases: TGCGCCAGCACCTATGGGGGCAGAGAGGCAGATACGCAGTATTTT.

V is TRBV27 and J is TRBJ2-1, with 8 bases aligning to TRBD2. CDR3 length: 16 residues. J was trimmed by 6 bases and V by 4 bases; bases with no gene match: 11. Germline assignment: CDR1 MNHEY and CDR2 SMNVEV (reference sequence). CDR3 loop: CASSSTGTRMINEQFF. The DNA for the CDR3 is TGTGCCAGCAGTTCCACCGGGACTAGGATGATCAATGAGCAGTTCTTC.

The chain is built from TRBV19 and TRBJ1-2; D ambiguous. CDR3 length equals 16 residues. Germline CDR1 is LNHDA and CDR2 is SQIVND (reference sequence). The germline V and J ends were trimmed by 6 bases and 1 base, with 18 bases remaining between them. DNA for the CDR3: TGTGCCAGTAGCCCAATCACCAGAGGAGTTAACTATGGCTACACCTTC. It codes for CASSPITRGVNYGYTF.

The chain couples TRBV6-5 to TRBJ1-5, with D possibly being TRBD1 (5 bases). The germline CDR1 and CDR2 sequences are MNHEY and SVGAGI. Trimming stripped 7 bases from V and 4 bases from J, with 14 bases between. This CDR3 has 14 amino acids. The CDR3 region is CASKGQSQNQPQHF. The CDR3, as DNA: TGTGCCAGCAAAGGACAATCCCAAAATCAGCCCCAGCATTTT.

This clone was detected only once. The J gene is TRBJ2-4, the V gene TRBV4-3; D possibly corresponds to TRBD2 (5 bases). CDR1 and CDR2 (germline): LGHNA, YSLEER. This CDR3 is 17 amino acids long. V was clipped by 0 bases and J by 5 bases, with 17 bases between them. As DNA, the CDR3 is TGCGCCAGCAGCCAAGATACCGGGGTCCGACTCCAAAACATTCAGTACTTC. This gives the protein CASSQDTGVRLQNIQYF.

The chain combines TRBV6-5 with TRBJ1-2, with 8 bases matching TRBD1. Germline CDR1 and CDR2: MNHEY and SVGAGI. The CDR3 contains 14 residues. The V segment lost 5 bases and the J segment 8 bases; nucleotides outside the gene matches: 10. CDR3 nucleotide sequence: TGTGCCAGCAGTAGGGGACAGGCCGGGTCGGGCTACACCTTC. This codes for CASSRGQAGSGYTF.

About this clone: The sample carries other DNA sequences with the same CDR3. The V and J genes are TRBV28 and TRBJ2-2; 7 bases fit TRBD1. CDR3 size: 16 residues. J was trimmed by 0 bases and V by 3 bases; bases with no gene match: 4. CDR1 and CDR2 from the germline V gene are MDHEN and SYDVKM. This CDR3 is CASSLLGTANTGELFF. The CDR3, as DNA: TGTGCCAGCAGTTTGCTAGGGACAGCGAACACCGGGGAGCTGTTTTTT.

This sequence joins TRBV7-9 and TRBJ2-7; D ambiguous. The germline V gene encodes CDR1 SEHNR and CDR2 FQNEAQ (reference sequence). The CDR3 consists of 18 residues. V lost 3 bases, J lost 3 bases, and 24 bases lay in between. CDR3 loop: CASSFKPGALKPDYEQYF. DNA for the CDR3: TGTGCCAGCAGCTTTAAGCCAGGCGCACTGAAGCCGGACTACGAGCAGTACTTC.

This clone was recorded once. The V call is TRBV11-3, the J call TRBJ2-3; 14 bases line up with TRBD2. Losses at the gene ends were 1 base for V and 4 bases for J; bases not matched to a gene: 7. The CDR3 covers 18 residues. The germline gives CDR1 SGHNT, CDR2 YENEEA. The CDR3 DNA reads as TGTGCCAGCAGCTTAGGTGGGGGACTAGCGGGAGCCCCAGATACGCAGTATTTT. Protein sequence: CASSLGGGLAGAPDTQYF.

The chain couples TRBV7-9 to TRBJ1-4; D unresolved. V dropped 6 bases and J dropped 3 bases, with 11 bases sitting between them. From germline, CDR1 is SEHNR and CDR2 FQNEAQ (reference sequence). This CDR3 comprises 14 residues. CDR3 region: CASSTKQANEKLFF. As DNA, the CDR3 is TGTGCCAGCAGTACAAAGCAGGCTAATGAAAAACTGTTTTTT.

This chain connects TRBV7-2 to TRBJ2-1; a possible D gene is TRBD2 (5 bases). The germline gives CDR1 SGHTA, CDR2 FQGNSA. The V end was cut by 6 bases, the J end by 15 bases, with 15 bases between. The CDR3 is 11 residues long. This chain's CDR3 is CASSWAGLRFF. CDR3 DNA: TGTGCCAGCAGTTGGGCGGGCCTACGGTTCTTC.

This chain connects TRBV19 to TRBJ2-7, with D tentatively TRBD1 (5 bases). The CDR3 is 12 amino acids. V lost 1 base to trimming and J lost 6 bases, with 7 bases between them. Germline V gives CDR1 LNHDA, CDR2 SQIVND (reference sequence). The CDR3 loop reads CASSIATGEQYF. CDR3 DNA sequence: TGTGCCAGTAGTATAGCTACAGGCGAGCAGTACTTC.

For the CDR3, the DNA is TGTGCCAGCAGCTCTAGGACTAGCGGGAGATCGACAGATACGCAGTATTTT. Translating gives CASSSRTSGRSTDTQYF. The gene calls are TRBV11-3 and TRBJ2-3, with 13 bases lining up with TRBD2. The V gene end was trimmed by 4 bases and the J gene end by 3 bases; junction bases not matched to a gene: 7. The CDR3 has 17 amino acids. Germline-derived CDR1 and CDR2 are SGHNT and YENEEA. Based on the CDR3 plus reference TRBV11-3 and TRBJ2-3, the full variable domain is EAGVVQSPRYKIIEKKQPVAFWCNPISGHNTLYWYLQNLGQGPELLIRYENEEAVDDSQLPKDRFSAERLKGVDSTLKIQPAELGDSAVYLCASSSRTSGRSTDTQYFGPGTRLTVL.

The rearrangement uses TRBV28 and TRBJ2-7, with 9 bases fitting TRBD2. This CDR3 has 16 residues. V trimming: 8 bases; J trimming: 6 bases; junction bases outside the gene matches: 17. Germline V gene data show CDR1 as MDHEN and CDR2 as SYDVKM. CDR3 loop: CASPPPWAGGTVEQYF. CDR3 DNA sequence: TGTGCCAGCCCCCCGCCTTGGGCGGGAGGGACCGTCGAGCAGTACTTC.

The V gene is TRBV7-8, the J gene TRBJ1-5; the D is unclear. V shed 4 bases and J shed 0 bases, with 16 bases lying between them. CDR1 SGHVS and CDR2 FQNEAQ come from the germline V gene. The CDR3 sequence is 17 residues long. The DNA of the CDR3 is TGTGCCAGCAGCTCGTTGTCGATAGTACTTAGCAATCAGCCCCAGCATTTT. As protein: CASSSLSIVLSNQPQHF. Variable domain in full (rest from reference TRBV7-8 and TRBJ1-5): GAGVSQSPRYKVAKRGQDVALRCDPISGHVSLFWYQQALGQGPEFLTYFQNEAQLDKSGLPSDRFFAERPEGSVSTLKIQRTQQEDSAVYLCASSSLSIVLSNQPQHFGDGTRLSIL.

The chain has TRBV30 and TRBJ2-1; 8 nucleotides agree with TRBD2. Unmatched junction bases numbered 12, after V lost 8 bases and J lost 6 bases. The CDR3 has 14 residues. Germline CDR1 and CDR2: GTSNPN and SVGIG (reference sequence). For the CDR3, the DNA is TGTGCCACTGCCCCGGGACTAGATAGCAATGAGCAGTTCTTC. The encoded protein is CATAPGLDSNEQFF.

This clone was seen only once. The J gene is TRBJ1-1, the V gene TRBV6-4; no reliable D call. Trimming removed 5 bases at V and 1 base at J, with 8 bases between. Germline V gene data show CDR1 as MRHNA and CDR2 as SNTAGT. CDR3 length equals 13 residues. In DNA form, the CDR3 reads TGTGCCAGCAGTAAGGAGTCGAACACTGAAGCTTTCTTT. Its translation: CASSKESNTEAFF.

A single count supports this clone. The chain links TRBV19 to TRBJ1-1; D perhaps matches TRBD1 (6 bases). The CDR3 length is 14 residues. Germline V gives CDR1 LNHDA, CDR2 SQIVND (reference sequence). Trimming pared 7 bases from V and 0 bases from J, leaving 12 bases between. The CDR3 region is CASTRGGLNTEAFF. For the CDR3, the DNA is TGTGCCAGTACGCGTGGGGGCTTGAACACTGAAGCTTTCTTT.

V is TRBV9 and J is TRBJ2-3, with 7 bases lining up with TRBD1. V trimming: 0 bases; J trimming: 0 bases; junction bases outside the gene matches: 13. Germline V gives CDR1 SGDLS, CDR2 YYNGEE. The CDR3 is 19 residues long. CDR3 protein: CASSVASARTGLSTDTQYF. CDR3 DNA sequence: TGTGCCAGCAGCGTAGCTTCCGCTCGGACAGGACTTAGCACAGATACGCAGTATTTT.

The V call is TRBV28, the J call TRBJ2-2; 10 bases match TRBD2. Germline values: CDR1 MDHEN, CDR2 SYDVKM. The CDR3 has 16 residues. V gave up 6 bases and J gave up 4 bases; unmatched junction bases: 8. The CDR3, as DNA: TGTGCCAGCAGGATTCTAGCGGGAGCTGGCACCGGGGAGCTGTTTTTT. It specifies CASRILAGAGTGELFF.

The V and J genes are TRBV18 and TRBJ1-4; TRBD1 matches 11 bases. Per germline, CDR1 KGHSH and CDR2 LQKENI. Trimming removed 2 bases from V and 6 bases from J; junction bases left unmatched: 5. This CDR3 has 16 amino acids. The CDR3 protein is CASSPTPGQGDEKLFF. CDR3 sequence (DNA): TGTGCCAGCTCACCAACTCCGGGACAGGGGGATGAAAAACTGTTTTTT.

The genes are TRBV13 and TRBJ2-5; no reliable D call. The CDR3 extends over 13 amino acids. Germline CDR1 is PRHDT and CDR2 is FYEKMQ (reference sequence). Trimming cost V 2 bases and J 3 bases, with 7 bases left between them. In DNA, the CDR3 is TGTGCCAGCAGCTTAAGCCTGGAAGAGACCCAGTACTTC. It yields the protein CASSLSLEETQYF.